This passage covers 8 T cell receptor beta chains from one sample sequenced in a study of a mutant IDH1 vaccine in newly diagnosed glioma. This table comes from immunoSEQ multiplex PCR, and its TCRdb copy is limited to in-frame clones, with some not included. The sample lists fewer than 85,000 clones; approximately 86% were seen once. Time point here: baseline, week 1 (first vaccination visit). The treatment was: pre-vaccination baseline after standard-of-care therapy. Here the sequenced sample was PBMCs, taken from a glioma patient treated with radiotherapy, temozolomide or both. These TCRs come from a man younger than 40 with glioma.

J is TRBJ2-7 and V is TRBV10-2; D unresolved. This CDR3 is 14 amino acids long. CDR1 and CDR2 from the germline V gene are WSHSY and SAAADI. V shed 4 bases and J shed 0 bases, with 10 bases lying between them. CDR3 region: CASSGTYSSYEQYF. CDR3 in DNA: TGCGCCAGCAGTGGGACGTACAGCTCCTACGAGCAGTACTTC.

The rearrangement uses TRBV19 and TRBJ1-5; tentatively, D is TRBD1 (5 bases). Germline values: CDR1 LNHDA, CDR2 SQIVND (reference sequence). The CDR3 runs to 14 residues. Trimming cost V 2 bases and J 6 bases, with 11 bases left between them. The CDR3 reads CASSIPGTAQPQHF. The DNA for the CDR3 is TGTGCCAGTAGTATACCAGGGACGGCTCAGCCCCAGCATTTT. The variable domain in full, with the rest retrieved from reference TRBV19 and TRBJ1-5, is DGGITQSPKYLFRKEGQNVTLSCEQNLNHDAMYWYRQDPGQGLRLIYYSQIVNDFQKGDIAEGYSVSREKKESFPLTVTSAQKNPTAFYLCASSIPGTAQPQHFGDGTRLSIL.

V usage is TRBV5-1 and J usage is TRBJ2-3, with 10 bases identical to TRBD1. CDR1 and CDR2 from the germline V gene are SGHRS and YFSETQ. With 3 bases clipped from V and 2 bases from J, the junction kept 12 bases outside the gene matches. The CDR3 contains 18 residues. The CDR3 DNA sequence: TGCGCCAGCAGCTCGCATCCGACAGGGGGCCGGGTCACAGATACGCAGTATTTT. Translated: CASSSHPTGGRVTDTQYF.

The V call is TRBV2, the J call TRBJ1-2, with D perhaps TRBD1 (6 bases). This CDR3 contains 14 residues. The V gene's germline CDR1 is SNHLY and CDR2 FYNNEI. V was shortened by 8 bases and J by 0 bases, with 13 bases between the two germline ends. CDR3 in amino acids: CASLARGANYGYTF. DNA for the CDR3: TGTGCCAGCCTCGCCAGGGGAGCTAACTATGGCTACACCTTC.

The V gene is TRBV5-1, the J gene TRBJ2-1; tentative D call: TRBD1 (6 bases). Germline lookup yields CDR1 SGHRS and CDR2 YFSETQ. V gave up 3 bases and J gave up 3 bases, with 13 bases separating them. This CDR3 spans 15 amino acids. The CDR3 here is CASSSTQGGYNEQFF. CDR3 nucleotides: TGCGCCAGCAGCTCTACACAGGGTGGCTACAATGAGCAGTTCTTC.

This sequence joins TRBV6-6 and TRBJ2-5; 11 bases agree with TRBD1. The CDR3 contains 15 residues. The junction had 6 bases not matched to a gene; V was cut back by 4 bases and J by 5 bases. Germline V lookup: CDR1 MNHNY, CDR2 SVGAGI (reference sequence). The CDR3 spells CASSWRTGGQETQYF. The CDR3 bases are TGTGCCAGCAGTTGGCGGACAGGGGGCCAGGAGACCCAGTACTTC.

The sample holds one count of this clone. V is TRBV28 and J is TRBJ1-5, with a possible D match to TRBD1 (6 bases). Trimming pared 5 bases from V and 3 bases from J, leaving 17 bases between. Germline CDR1 is MDHEN and CDR2 is SYDVKM. The CDR3 contains 16 residues. The CDR3 loop is CASSPRQAASNQPQHF. The CDR3 bases are TGTGCCAGCAGTCCTAGACAGGCCGCATCCAATCAGCCCCAGCATTTT. The full variable domain, its missing parts supplied by reference TRBV28 and TRBJ1-5, is DVKVTQSSRYLVKRTGEKVFLECVQDMDHENMFWYRQDPGLGLRLIYFSYDVKMKEKGDIPEGYSVSREKKERFSLILESASTNQTSMYLCASSPRQAASNQPQHFGDGTRLSIL.

The chain's CDR3 is CASSSGGTGNYGYTF. The CDR3 DNA sequence: TGTGCCAGCAGTTCCGGCGGGACAGGGAACTATGGCTACACCTTC. The J gene is TRBJ1-2, the V gene TRBV27, with TRBD1 matching over 9 bases. The germline V gene has CDR1 MNHEY and CDR2 SMNVEV (reference sequence). This CDR3 is built from 15 residues. J was trimmed by 2 bases and V by 4 bases; bases with no gene match: 5.